A single sample gave rise to the 12 T cell receptor beta chains below, sequenced in a study of blood T cell repertoires in COVID-19. The table came from immunoSEQ multiplex PCR; TCRdb's copy has only in-frame clones and leaves some out. The sample lists under 300,000 clones; almost 90% were seen once. The sequenced sample was peripheral blood. These receptors were collected from a woman aged 60-70 years with COVID-19, enrolled during active disease.

The J gene is TRBJ1-3, the V gene TRBV5-1, with D perhaps TRBD1 (5 bases). The CDR3 spans 16 residues. Germline V gene data show CDR1 as SGHRS and CDR2 as YFSETQ. V was trimmed by 0 bases and J by 4 bases, leaving 14 bases between them. Here the CDR3 DNA reads TGCGCCAGCAGCTTGGCCGGCAGGGCCGGCGGAAACACCATATATTTT. Amino acids: CASSLAGRAGGNTIYF.

The rearrangement joins TRBV7-2 to TRBJ1-2; 9 bases match TRBD1. The CDR3 runs to 15 residues. CDR1 is SGHTA and CDR2 is FQGNSA in the germline V gene. With 0 bases clipped from V and 8 bases from J, the junction kept 7 bases outside the gene matches. CDR3 nucleotide sequence: TGTGCCAGCAGCTTAGCTGGGACAGGGCACGGAGGCTACACCTTC. Translating it yields CASSLAGTGHGGYTF.

This clone was recorded a few times. V is TRBV20-1 and J is TRBJ1-5; D is unclear. Trimming removed 3 bases at V and 2 bases at J, with 17 bases between. Germline CDR1 is DFQATT and CDR2 is SNEGSKA (reference sequence). The CDR3 has 16 amino acids. The CDR3 DNA reads as TGCAGTGCTAGTGAGATCCTCGTACACGGCAATCAGCCCCAGCATTTT. Translation gives CSASEILVHGNQPQHF.

The V call is TRBV3-1 (or the pseudogene TRBV3-2), the J call TRBJ1-6, with 7 bases aligning to TRBD1. Germline V gene data show CDR1 as LGHDT and CDR2 as YNNKEL (reference sequence). V lost 5 bases and J lost 8; bases outside the gene matches: 6. This CDR3 region has 14 residues. DNA of the CDR3: TGTGCCAGCAGCTTCGACAGGGTGTATTCACCCCTCCACTTT. Translation gives CASSFDRVYSPLHF.

The J gene is TRBJ2-3, the V gene TRBV5-6; 7 positions match TRBD2. V shed 1 base, J shed 4 bases, and the junction held 15 bases outside the gene matches. Germline loops: CDR1 SGHDT, CDR2 YYEEEE. This CDR3 contains 18 residues. The CDR3 loop is CASSLTWDVRTSADTQYF. DNA of the CDR3: TGTGCCAGCAGCTTGACCTGGGACGTCAGGACTAGTGCAGATACGCAGTATTTT.

The J gene is TRBJ2-7, the V gene TRBV5-1, with 7 bases aligning to TRBD2. Germline values: CDR1 SGHRS, CDR2 YFSETQ. V gave up 4 bases and J gave up 5 bases; unmatched junction bases: 12. This CDR3 contains 15 residues. Here the CDR3 reads CASSDRFGRLDEQYF. For the CDR3, the DNA is TGCGCCAGCAGCGACAGATTCGGGAGGCTCGACGAGCAGTACTTC. Together with reference TRBV5-1 and TRBJ2-7, the CDR3 gives the full variable domain: KAGVTQTPRYLIKTRGQQVTLSCSPISGHRSVSWYQQTPGQGLQFLFEYFSETQRNKGNFPGRFSGRQFSNSRSEMNVSTLELGDSALYLCASSDRFGRLDEQYFGPGTRLTVT.

The V and J genes are TRBV18 and TRBJ1-1; 7 positions agree with TRBD1. The J segment lost 0 bases and the V segment lost 0 bases, leaving 10 bases of the junction unmatched. The CDR3 is 18 amino acids. Germline-derived CDR1 and CDR2 are KGHSH and LQKENI. The CDR3 DNA follows: TGTGCCAGCTCACCACCGGGGGGACAGATAACCCTGAACACTGAAGCTTTCTTT. This encodes CASSPPGGQITLNTEAFF.

V gene TRBV19 combines with J gene TRBJ1-1, with 8 bases lining up with TRBD1. Germline V lookup: CDR1 LNHDA, CDR2 SQIVND (reference sequence). With V trimmed by 7 bases and J by 5 bases, 9 bases remained unmatched. This CDR3 is built from 14 residues. This CDR3 is CASNLRTGRTEAFF. The CDR3 coding sequence is TGTGCCAGTAACCTCCGGACAGGGAGGACTGAAGCTTTCTTT. The full variable domain, its missing parts supplied by reference TRBV19 and TRBJ1-1, is DGGITQSPKYLFRKEGQNVTLSCEQNLNHDAMYWYRQDPGQGLRLIYYSQIVNDFQKGDIAEGYSVSREKKESFPLTVTSAQKNPTAFYLCASNLRTGRTEAFFGQGTRLTVV.

For this clone: An end of the junction does not agree with germline; a read error may underlie this. The J gene is TRBJ2-7, the V gene TRBV19, with 7 bases fitting TRBD1. In germline, CDR1 is LNHDA, CDR2 SQIVND (reference sequence). The CDR3 totals 16 residues. Here the CDR3 DNA reads TGTGCCAGCAGTAATGGAGTTGGCAGGGGGAGCGACGAGCAGTACTTC. Residues: CASSNGVGRGSDEQYF.

This clone occurred a few times. The V gene is TRBV18, the J gene TRBJ2-2, with D tentatively TRBD1 (5 bases). Trimming took 2 bases from V and 1 from J, leaving 11 bases between them. The germline V gene has CDR1 KGHSH and CDR2 LQKENI. This CDR3 is 16 amino acids long. The CDR3 here is CASSPIVQGNTGELFF. The DNA of the CDR3 is TGTGCCAGCTCACCAATAGTCCAGGGGAACACCGGGGAGCTGTTTTTT.

This chain links TRBV6-4 with TRBJ1-5; TRBD1 matches 8 bases. The CDR3 spans 12 residues. V shed 2 bases and J 13 bases; nucleotides not matched to a gene: 4. In germline, CDR1 is MRHNA, CDR2 SNTAGT. This chain's CDR3 is CASSDGQGPQHF. The CDR3, as DNA: TGTGCCAGCAGTGACGGACAGGGCCCTCAGCATTTT.

This clone showed up just once. The chain carries TRBV19 and TRBJ1-2, with 7 positions matching TRBD1. CDR1 and CDR2 (germline): LNHDA, SQIVND (reference sequence). The CDR3 consists of 15 residues. Trimming at V came to 8 bases and at J to 2 bases, leaving 11 bases not matched to a gene. This chain's CDR3 is CASGQERTGNYGYTF. CDR3 DNA sequence: TGTGCCAGTGGACAGGAGAGAACAGGGAACTATGGCTACACCTTC.